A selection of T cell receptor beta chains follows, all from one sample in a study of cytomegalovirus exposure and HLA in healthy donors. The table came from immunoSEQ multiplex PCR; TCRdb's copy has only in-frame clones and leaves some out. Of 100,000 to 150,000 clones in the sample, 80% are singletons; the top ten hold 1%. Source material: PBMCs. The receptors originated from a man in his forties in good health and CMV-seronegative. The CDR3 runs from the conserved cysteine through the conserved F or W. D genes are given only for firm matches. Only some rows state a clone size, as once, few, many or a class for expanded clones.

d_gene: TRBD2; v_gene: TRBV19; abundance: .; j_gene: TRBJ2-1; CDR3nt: TGTGCCAGTAGCCTAACGGGAGGGACATACAATGAGCAGTTCTTC; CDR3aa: CASSLTGGTYNEQFF
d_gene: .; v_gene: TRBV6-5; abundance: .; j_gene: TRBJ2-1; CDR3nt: TGTGCCAGCAGTTACTCGACTCGTTTTGAGCAGTTCTTC; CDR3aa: CASSYSTRFEQFF
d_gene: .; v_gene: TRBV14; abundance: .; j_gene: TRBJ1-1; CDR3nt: TGTGCCAGCAGCCTACAGGAGAACACTGAAGCTTTCTTT; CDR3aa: CASSLQENTEAFF
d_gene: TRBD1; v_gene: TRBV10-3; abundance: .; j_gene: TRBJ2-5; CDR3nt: TGTGCCATCAGTGAGTCGACAGGGGTGCAAGAGACCCAGTACTTC; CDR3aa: CAISESTGVQETQYF
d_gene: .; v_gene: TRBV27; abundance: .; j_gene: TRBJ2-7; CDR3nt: TGTGCCAGCAGTTTATCCCGGCCGGAGGGGTCCGAGCAGTACTTC; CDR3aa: CASSLSRPEGSEQYF
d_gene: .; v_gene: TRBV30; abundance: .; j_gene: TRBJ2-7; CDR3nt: TGTGCCTGGAGTACCAAACCAGGGTTTGGGCGATCCTACGAGCAGTACTTC; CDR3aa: CAWSTKPGFGRSYEQYF
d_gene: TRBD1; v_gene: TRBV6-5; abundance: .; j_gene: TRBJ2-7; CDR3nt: TGTGCCAGCAGTTACTCGCGACAGGGAGACTCCTACGAGCAGTACTTC; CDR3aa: CASSYSRQGDSYEQYF
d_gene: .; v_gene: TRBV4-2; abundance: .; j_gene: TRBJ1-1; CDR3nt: TGTGCCAGCAGCCAAGACGACACTGAAGCTTTCTTT; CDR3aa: CASSQDDTEAFF
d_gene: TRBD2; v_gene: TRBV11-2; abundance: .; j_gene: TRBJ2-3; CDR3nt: TGTGCCAGCAGCTTAGACGGACTAGCGGGCTTTAATACGCAGTATTTT; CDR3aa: CASSLDGLAGFNTQYF
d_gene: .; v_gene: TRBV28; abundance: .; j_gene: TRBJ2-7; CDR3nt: TGTGCCAGCAGTTTTCTTTATACGGCGGGTCGCTACGAGCAGTACTTC; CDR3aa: CASSFLYTAGRYEQYF
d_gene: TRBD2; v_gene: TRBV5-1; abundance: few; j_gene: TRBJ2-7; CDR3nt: TGCGCCAGCCGCGGGTCACTAGCGGGAGGGCCCGAGCAGTACTTC; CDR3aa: CASRGSLAGGPEQYF
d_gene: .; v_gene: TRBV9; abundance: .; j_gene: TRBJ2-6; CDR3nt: TGTGCCAGCCGTGTCTCTGGGGCCAACGTCCTGACTTTC; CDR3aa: CASRVSGANVLTF
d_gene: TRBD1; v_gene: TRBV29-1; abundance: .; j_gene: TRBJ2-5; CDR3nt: TGCAGCCTGCGACAGGGGGCTGGTGAGACCCAGTACTTC; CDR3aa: CSLRQGAGETQYF
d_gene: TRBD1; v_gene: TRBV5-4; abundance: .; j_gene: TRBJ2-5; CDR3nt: TGTGCCAGCAGCCAACCAGGGGGCGCGGGGACCCAGTACTTC; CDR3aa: CASSQPGGAGTQYF
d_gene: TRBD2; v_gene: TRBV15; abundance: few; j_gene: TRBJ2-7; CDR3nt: TGTGCCACCAGCAGAGTCGTGACTAGCGGGCGATACGAGCAGTACTTC; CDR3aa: CATSRVVTSGRYEQYF
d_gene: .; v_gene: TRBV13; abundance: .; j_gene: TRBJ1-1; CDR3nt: TGTGCCAGCAGCATCCGGATGCGGAGGAACACTGAAGCTTTCTTT; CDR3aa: CASSIRMRRNTEAFF
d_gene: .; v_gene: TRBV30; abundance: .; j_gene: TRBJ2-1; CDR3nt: TGTGCCTGGAGTGGGCCCAATGAGCAGTTCTTC; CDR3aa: CAWSGPNEQFF
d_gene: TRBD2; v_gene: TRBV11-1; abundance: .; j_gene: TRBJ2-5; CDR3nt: TGTGCCAGCAGCTTAAACGGGAGGGGACAAGAGACCCAGTACTTC; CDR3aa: CASSLNGRGQETQYF
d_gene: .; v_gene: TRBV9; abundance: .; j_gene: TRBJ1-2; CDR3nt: TGTGCCAGCAGCCCCACGACAGGAGCCTATGGCTACACCTTC; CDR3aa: CASSPTTGAYGYTF
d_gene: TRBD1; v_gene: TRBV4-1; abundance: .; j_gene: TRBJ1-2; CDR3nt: TGCGCCAGCAGCCAGGGAGGGGACAGGAGGTACGGCTACACCTTC; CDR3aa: CASSQGGDRRYGYTF
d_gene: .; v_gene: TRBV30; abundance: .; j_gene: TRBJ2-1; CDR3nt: TGTGCCTGGAGTGTACGTGCGGGAACCCACAATGAGCAGTTCTTC; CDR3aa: CAWSVRAGTHNEQFF
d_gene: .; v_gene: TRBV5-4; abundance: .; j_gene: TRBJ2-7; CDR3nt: TGTGCCAGCAGCCTCAACAAATACGAGCAGTACTTC; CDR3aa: CASSLNKYEQYF
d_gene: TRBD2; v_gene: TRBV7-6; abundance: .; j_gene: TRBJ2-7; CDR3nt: TGTGCCAGCAGCCCCGGTGTAGGGGAGGGCTCCTACGAGCAGTACTTC; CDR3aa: CASSPGVGEGSYEQYF
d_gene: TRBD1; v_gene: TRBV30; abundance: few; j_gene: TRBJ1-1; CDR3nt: TGTGCCTGGGGAAGACAGGGAGATACTGAAGCTTTCTTT; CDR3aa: CAWGRQGDTEAFF
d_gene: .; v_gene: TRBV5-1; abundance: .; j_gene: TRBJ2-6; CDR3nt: TGCGCCAGCAGCTTTAGTCTTTCTGGGGCCAACGTCCTGACTTTC; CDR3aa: CASSFSLSGANVLTF
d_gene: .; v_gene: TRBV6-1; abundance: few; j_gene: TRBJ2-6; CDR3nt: TGTGCCAGCAGTAGGGGGGGGACGGGGGCCAACGTCCTGACTTTC; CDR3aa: CASSRGGTGANVLTF
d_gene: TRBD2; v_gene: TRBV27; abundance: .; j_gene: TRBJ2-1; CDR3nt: TGTGCCAGCAGTATGCTAGCGGCCAATGACAATGAGCAGTTCTTC; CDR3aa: CASSMLAANDNEQFF
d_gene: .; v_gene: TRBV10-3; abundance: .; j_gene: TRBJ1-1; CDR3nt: TGTGCCATCAGTGGGGCGGGAAACACTGAAGCTTTCTTT; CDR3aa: CAISGAGNTEAFF
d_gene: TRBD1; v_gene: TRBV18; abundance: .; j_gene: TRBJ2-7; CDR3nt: TGTGCCAGCTCACCCATCCCTCAGGGACAGGGGGCTTACGAGCAGTACTTC; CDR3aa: CASSPIPQGQGAYEQYF
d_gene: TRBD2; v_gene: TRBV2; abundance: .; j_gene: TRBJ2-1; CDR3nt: TGTGCCAGGGGTGGGACTAGCGCGTACAATGAGCAGTTCTTC; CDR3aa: CARGGTSAYNEQFF
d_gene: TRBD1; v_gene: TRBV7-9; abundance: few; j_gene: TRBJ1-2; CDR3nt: TGTGCCAGCAGCTCCGGGCTGGGACAGTCCTATGGCTACACCTTC; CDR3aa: CASSSGLGQSYGYTF
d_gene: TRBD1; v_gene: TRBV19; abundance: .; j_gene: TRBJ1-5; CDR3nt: TGTGCCAGTAGTATGGGACAGGGCAGTCAGCCCCAGCATTTT; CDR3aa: CASSMGQGSQPQHF
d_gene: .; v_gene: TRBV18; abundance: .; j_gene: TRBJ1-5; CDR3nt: TGTGCCAGCTCACCGGGGGGGCTCCTTGTACCCCAGCATTTT; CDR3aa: CASSPGGLLVPQHF
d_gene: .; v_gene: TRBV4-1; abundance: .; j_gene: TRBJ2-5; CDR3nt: TGCGCCAGCAGCCAAGAAGTGGACTCCCCTATGACCCAGTACTTC; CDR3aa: CASSQEVDSPMTQYF
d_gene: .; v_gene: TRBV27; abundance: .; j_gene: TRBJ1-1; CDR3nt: TGTGCCAGCAGTGGTGGGGGGGCGCCTGACACTGAAGCTTTCTTT; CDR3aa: CASSGGGAPDTEAFF
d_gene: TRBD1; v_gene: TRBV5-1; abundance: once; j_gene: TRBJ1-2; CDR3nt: TGCGCCAGCAGTCGGGTCGGGAAAACAGGGGGTGGCTACACCTTC; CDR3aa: CASSRVGKTGGGYTF
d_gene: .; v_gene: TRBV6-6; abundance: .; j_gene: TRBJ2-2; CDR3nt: TGTGCCAGCAGCTCGCCTATAAACACCGGGGAGCTGTTTTTT; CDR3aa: CASSSPINTGELFF
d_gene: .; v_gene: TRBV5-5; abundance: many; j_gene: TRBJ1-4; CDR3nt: TGTGCCAGCGGCAGGGGTCCTAATGAAAAACTGTTTTTT; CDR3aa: CASGRGPNEKLFF
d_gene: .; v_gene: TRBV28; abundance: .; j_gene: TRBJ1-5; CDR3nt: TGTGCCAGCGGACAGAATAGCAATCAGCCCCAGCATTTT; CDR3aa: CASGQNSNQPQHF
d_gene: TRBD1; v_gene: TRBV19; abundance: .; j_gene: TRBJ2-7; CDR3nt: TGTGCCAGTAGGACTCGGCAGGGGGCGCGAGAGCAGTACTTC; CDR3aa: CASRTRQGAREQYF
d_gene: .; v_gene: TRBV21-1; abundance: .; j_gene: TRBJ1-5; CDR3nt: TGTGCCAGCAGCGAAGGGGTTGACAGGGGAGAATATCAGCCCCAGCATTTT; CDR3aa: CASSEGVDRGEYQPQHF
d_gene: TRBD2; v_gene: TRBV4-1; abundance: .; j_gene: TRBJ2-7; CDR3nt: TGCGCCAGCAAAAGCGGGGGACTATACGAGCAGTACTTC; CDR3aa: CASKSGGLYEQYF
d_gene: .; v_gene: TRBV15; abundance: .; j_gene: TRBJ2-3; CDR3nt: TGTGCCACCAGCAGAGCTGAGAGCACAGATACGCAGTATTTT; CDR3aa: CATSRAESTDTQYF
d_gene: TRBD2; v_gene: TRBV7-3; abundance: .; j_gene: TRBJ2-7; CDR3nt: TGTGCCAGCAGGGAACCCGGGACTAGCGGGACCTACGAGCAGTACTTC; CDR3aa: CASREPGTSGTYEQYF
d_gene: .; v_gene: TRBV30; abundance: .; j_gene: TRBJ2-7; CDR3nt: TGTGCCTGGAGTGTACAGCCGCGAGGGGAGCAGTACTTC; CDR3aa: CAWSVQPRGEQYF
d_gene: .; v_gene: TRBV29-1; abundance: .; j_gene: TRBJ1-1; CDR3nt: TGCAGCGTCGTGAACACTGAAGCTTTCTTT; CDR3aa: CSVVNTEAFF
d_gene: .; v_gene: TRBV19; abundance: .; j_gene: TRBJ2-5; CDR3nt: TGTGCCAGTAGGCTCGACAGTATGAGTTTGGAGACCCAGTACTTC; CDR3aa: CASRLDSMSLETQYF
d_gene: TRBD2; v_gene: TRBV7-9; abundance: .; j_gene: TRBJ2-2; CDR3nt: TGTGCCAGCAGCTCCGGACTAGCGGGACCCACCGGGGAGCTGTTTTTT; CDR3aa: CASSSGLAGPTGELFF
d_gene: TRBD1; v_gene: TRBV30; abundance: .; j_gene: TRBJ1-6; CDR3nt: TGTGCCTGGAGTGACCCTCCGGGACAGGGGTATTCACCCCTCCACTTT; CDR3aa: CAWSDPPGQGYSPLHF
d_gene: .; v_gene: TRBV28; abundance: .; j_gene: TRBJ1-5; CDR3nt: TGTGCCAGCAGTTTAAGCCAGGGAGGTCAGCCCCAGCATTTT; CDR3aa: CASSLSQGGQPQHF
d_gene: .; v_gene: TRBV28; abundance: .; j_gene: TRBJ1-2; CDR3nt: TGTGCCAGCAGTACTTCTTCGGGTGGCTACACCTTC; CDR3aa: CASSTSSGGYTF
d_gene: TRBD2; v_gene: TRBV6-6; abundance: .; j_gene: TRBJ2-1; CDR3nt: TGTGCCAGCAGTTACTCTCCGGGACTAGGGAGTGAGCAGTTCTTC; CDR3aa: CASSYSPGLGSEQFF
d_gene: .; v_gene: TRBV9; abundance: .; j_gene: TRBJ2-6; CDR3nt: TGTGCCAGCAGCACTCAGGGGTCTGGGGCCAACGTCCTGACTTTC; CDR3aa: CASSTQGSGANVLTF
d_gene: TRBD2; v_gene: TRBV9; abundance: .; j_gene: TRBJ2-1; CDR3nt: TGTGCCAGCAGCGTAGGCGGGAGGCCTGAGAATGAGCAGTTCTTC; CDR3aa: CASSVGGRPENEQFF